The 18 T cell receptor beta chains below were found in one sample sequenced in a study of identical twins. MiXCR was run by TCRdb on the 5' RACE reads, yielding one entry per CDR3 protein. The sample holds about 900,000 distinct CDR3 sequences, 9% to 15% seen once. The same sample was also used in a study of yellow fever vaccine responses in identical twins.

Specimen: PBMCs. The receptors stem from a woman younger than 30 in good health.

At least ten counts were recorded for this clonotype. V gene TRBV10-1 combines with J gene TRBJ2-1; D is possibly TRBD2 (5 bases). Germline values: CDR1 WNHNN, CDR2 SYGVQD (reference sequence). V shed 2 bases and J shed 2 bases, with 7 bases lying between them. The CDR3 runs 14 residues. The CDR3 region is CASSEASPYNEQFF. As DNA, the CDR3 is TGCGCCAGCAGTGAGGCTAGCCCCTACAATGAGCAGTTCTTC.

The sample holds a few counts of this clonotype. The J gene is TRBJ2-5, the V gene TRBV4-2; 11 bases are a match to TRBD2. CDR1 LGHNA and CDR2 YNFKEQ come from the germline V gene. V lost 4 bases to trimming and J lost 5 bases; unmatched junction nucleotides: 15. This CDR3 comprises 18 residues. The chain's CDR3 is CASSLTSGGDPTSETQYF. The DNA for the CDR3 is TGTGCCAGCAGCCTTACTAGCGGGGGAGACCCAACTTCGGAGACCCAGTACTTC.

Only a few counts were recorded for this clonotype. J is TRBJ2-2 and V is TRBV28; D gene ambiguous. The V gene lost 3 bases and the J gene lost 3 bases, with 8 bases spanning the gap. This CDR3 is built from 14 residues. Per the germline V gene, CDR1 is MDHEN and CDR2 is SYDVKM. This CDR3 is CASSLWTHTGELFF. As DNA, the CDR3 is TGTGCCAGCAGTTTGTGGACCCACACCGGGGAGCTGTTTTTT.

In this sample, this clonotype turned up a few times. The genes are TRBV20-1 and TRBJ2-2, with 9 nucleotides matching TRBD1. This CDR3 has 16 amino acids. The germline V gene encodes CDR1 DFQATT and CDR2 SNEGSKA (reference sequence). V trimming: 1 base; J trimming: 1 base; junction bases outside the gene matches: 4. CDR3 protein: CSARALTGGNTGELFF. CDR3 DNA sequence: TGCAGTGCTAGAGCCCTGACAGGGGGGAACACCGGGGAGCTGTTTTTT.

The rearrangement links TRBV7-2 to TRBJ2-1, with TRBD2 matching 9 bases. This CDR3 is 16 amino acids long. CDR1 is SGHTA, CDR2 FQGNSA, per germline. Germline trimming cut 4 bases from V and 9 bases from J; bases unmatched to any gene: 13. DNA of the CDR3: TGTGCCAGCAGCTCCCTGGGACTAGCCACTACAACTGAGCAGTTCTTC. This sequence encodes CASSSLGLATTTEQFF.

This clonotype occurred a few times. V gene TRBV20-1 combines with J gene TRBJ2-3, with 9 positions matching TRBD2. Germline CDR1 DFQATT, CDR2 SNEGSKA (reference sequence). The CDR3 consists of 15 residues. Trimming cost V 5 bases and J 2 bases; bases outside gene matches: 8. The CDR3 DNA reads TGCAGTGCTCAGCAGTCGGGACTAGCCACAGATACGCAGTATTTT. Translation gives CSAQQSGLATDTQYF.

A few counts support this clonotype. This sequence joins TRBV5-6 and TRBJ1-1, with 7 bases fitting TRBD1. The junction had 9 bases not matched to a gene; V was cut back by 2 bases and J by 2 bases. Looked up from germline, CDR1 is SGHDT and CDR2 is YYEEEE. The CDR3 sequence is 16 residues long. CDR3 DNA: TGTGCCAGCAGCTTCATCGACAGGGCGGGAAACACTGAAGCTTTCTTT. It specifies CASSFIDRAGNTEAFF.

V usage is TRBV3-1 and J usage is TRBJ1-2, with D unclear. Trimming cost V 4 bases and J 4 bases, with 19 bases left between them. The CDR3 consists of 16 residues. CDR1 is LGHDT and CDR2 is YNNKEL in the germline V gene (reference sequence). CDR3 amino acids: CASSPTEGSRIYGYTF. The CDR3 region has the DNA TGTGCCAGCAGCCCGACGGAGGGTTCCAGGATCTATGGCTACACCTTC.

This clonotype was seen ten or more times. V usage is TRBV9 and J usage is TRBJ2-7; D possibly matches TRBD1 or TRBD2 (7 bases each). The CDR3 is made up of 14 amino acids. V dropped 4 bases and J dropped 2 bases, with 13 bases sitting between them. Per the germline V gene, CDR1 is SGDLS and CDR2 is YYNGEE. This chain's CDR3 is CASSPGGLPYEQYF. CDR3 DNA: TGTGCCAGCAGCCCAGGGGGACTACCCTACGAGCAGTACTTC.

V usage is TRBV12-3 or TRBV12-4 and J usage is TRBJ2-5; 8 nucleotides align to TRBD2. V shed 3 bases, J shed 5 bases, and the junction held 5 bases outside the gene matches. This CDR3 has 14 residues. CDR3 loop: CASSFRTSMETQYF. The CDR3 coding sequence is TGTGCCAGCAGTTTTAGGACTAGCATGGAGACCCAGTACTTC.

This clonotype has only a few counts. The rearrangement uses TRBV3-1 and TRBJ2-1, with D perhaps TRBD1 (6 bases). The CDR3 has 16 residues. Per germline, CDR1 LGHDT and CDR2 YNNKEL (reference sequence). Trimming shortened V by 2 bases and J by 4 bases, and 15 bases separated the two germline ends. The CDR3 DNA is TGTGCCAGCAGCCAACAATTACCAGGGGCATACAATGAGCAGTTCTTC. Translating it yields CASSQQLPGAYNEQFF.

The chain joins TRBV10-3 to TRBJ1-1; unclear D gene. Germline V gives CDR1 ENHRY, CDR2 SYGVKD. CDR3 size: 14 residues. Between the trimmed V and J ends, which lost 3 bases and 2 bases, there was a span of 10 bases. This CDR3 reads CAISESLINTEAFF. The CDR3, as DNA: TGTGCCATCAGTGAAAGCCTTATCAACACTGAAGCTTTCTTT.

This clonotype appeared many times. This chain joins TRBV20-1 and TRBJ1-2, with D tentatively TRBD1 (6 bases). The ends were cut back, 0 bases at V and 6 bases at J, with 14 bases in the middle. CDR3 length: 14 residues. The germline CDR1 and CDR2 sequences are DFQATT and SNEGSKA (reference sequence). CDR3 nucleotides: TGCAGTGCTAGAGATTCAGAAGGACAGCATGGCTACACCTTC. Translating it yields CSARDSEGQHGYTF.

This clonotype was seen many times. The chain couples TRBV12-3 or TRBV12-4 to TRBJ2-1, with TRBD2 as a possible D gene (5 bases). V shed 5 bases and J shed 8 bases, with 19 bases lying between them. The CDR3 covers 15 residues. The CDR3 DNA reads TGTGCCAGCAGTCGCCGTCGTGGGAGTGGGGATGAGCAGTTCTTC. Translating it yields CASSRRRGSGDEQFF.

This clonotype was seen repeatedly, ten times or more. Germline and junction disagree at one end, which may indicate a read error. The chain joins TRBV29-1 to TRBJ2-1, with D perhaps TRBD2 (5 bases). The CDR3 extends over 15 amino acids. Germline V gives CDR1 SQVTM, CDR2 ANQGSEA. The CDR3 loop is CSVEGLEQNYNEQFF. DNA for the CDR3: TGCAGCGTGGAAGGACTGGAGCAGAACTACAATGAGCAGTTCTTC.

CDR3 in DNA: TGCAGTGCGAGGAGAGCCCCGAACACCGGGGAGCTGTTTTTT. It specifies CSARRAPNTGELFF. This chain links TRBV20-1 with TRBJ2-2; D is unresolved. Deletions cut 6 bases from V and 0 bases from J, with 11 bases between. The CDR3 loop spans 14 amino acids. Germline V lookup: CDR1 DFQATT, CDR2 SNEGSKA (reference sequence).

This sequence joins TRBV29-1 and TRBJ2-6; TRBD1 agrees at 9 bases. This CDR3 region has 16 residues. V trimming: 4 bases; J trimming: 2 bases; junction bases outside the gene matches: 6. CDR1 and CDR2 (germline): SQVTM, ANQGSEA. The CDR3 is CSVAGTGRTGANVLTF. CDR3 sequence (DNA): TGCAGCGTTGCCGGGACAGGGCGTACTGGGGCCAACGTCCTGACTTTC.

The rearrangement uses TRBV20-1 and TRBJ2-1; D is undetermined. V lost 0 bases to trimming and J lost 5 bases, with 17 bases between them. Looked up from germline, CDR1 is DFQATT and CDR2 is SNEGSKA (reference sequence). This CDR3 spans 16 amino acids. CDR3 residues: CSARENPGRTHNEQFF. The CDR3 nucleotides read TGCAGTGCTAGAGAAAATCCCGGACGCACACACAATGAGCAGTTCTTC.